The 26 T cell receptor beta chains in this list originate from one sample, sequenced in a study of human T cells and chemical hapten exposure. Unfractionated whole blood yielded the extracted total RNA. Each CDR3 protein is one row after TCRdb ran MiXCR on the 5' RACE reads. This sample has 150,000 or so distinct CDR3 sequences, with roughly 4.1% found just once. All receptors derive from a female donor in good health.

This clonotype was seen repeatedly, ten times or more. The chain carries TRBV28 and TRBJ1-1, with D possibly being TRBD1 (6 bases). There are 15 residues in the CDR3. V was shortened by 5 bases and J by 3 bases, with 16 bases between the two germline ends. Germline-derived CDR1 and CDR2 are MDHEN and SYDVKM. Here the CDR3 reads CASSLGQSWDTEAFF. The CDR3 nucleotides are TGTGCCAGCAGTCTCGGACAGTCGTGGGACACTGAAGCTTTCTTT. Complete variable domain (other parts from reference TRBV28 and TRBJ1-1): DVKVTQSSRYLVKRTGEKVFLECVQDMDHENMFWYRQDPGLGLRLIYFSYDVKMKEKGDIPEGYSVSREKKERFSLILESASTNQTSMYLCASSLGQSWDTEAFFGQGTRLTVV.

Ten or more counts support this clonotype. The V gene is TRBV5-5, the J gene TRBJ1-4, with 8 bases matching TRBD1. This CDR3 is built from 15 residues. The V gene's germline CDR1 is SGHKS and CDR2 YYEKEE (reference sequence). Unmatched junction bases numbered 8, after V lost 4 bases and J lost 6 bases. The CDR3 region is CASSGGGTGYEKLFF. The DNA for the CDR3 is TGTGCCAGCAGCGGGGGCGGGACAGGTTATGAAAAACTGTTTTTT.

In the case of this clonotype: A much larger clone differs by one base, so this may be a read error. The rearrangement uses TRBV6-2 or TRBV6-3 and TRBJ2-2, with 7 bases aligning to TRBD2. This CDR3 is built from 18 residues. Germline CDR1 MNHEY, CDR2 SVGEGT. The CDR3 nucleotides read TGTGCCGGCAGCCCCTTCGGACTAGGGATCGCGAACACCGGGGAGCTGTTTTTT. Translating gives CAGSPFGLGIANTGELFF.

The chain employs TRBV18 and TRBJ1-5; D is possibly TRBD1 (6 bases). The germline CDR1 and CDR2 sequences are KGHSH and LQKENI. Trimming pared 6 bases from V and 4 bases from J, leaving 13 bases between. This CDR3 comprises 14 residues. The CDR3 spells CASSSTDRNQPQHF. CDR3 nucleotide sequence: TGTGCCAGCTCGAGCACGGACAGAAATCAGCCCCAGCATTTT.

This clonotype was seen many times. The rearrangement joins TRBV7-8 to TRBJ2-2; TRBD1 agrees at 8 bases. J gave up 7 bases and V 1 base, and 5 bases lay outside the gene matches. CDR3 length: 15 residues. Germline CDR1 SGHVS, CDR2 FQNEAQ. The CDR3 nucleotides are TGTGCCAGCAGCTTAGGCAGGGGGCAGAGCGGGGAGCTGTTTTTT. As protein: CASSLGRGQSGELFF.

There are many counts of this clonotype. The CDR3 protein is CASSPSQTYEAFF. DNA of the CDR3: TGTGCCAGCTCACCATCCCAGACGTATGAAGCTTTCTTT. The rearrangement uses TRBV18 and TRBJ1-1; D remains ambiguous. The CDR3 loop spans 13 amino acids. V was trimmed by 2 bases and J by 7 bases, leaving 11 bases between them. CDR1 KGHSH and CDR2 LQKENI come from the germline V gene.

This clonotype showed up many times. The chain uses TRBV5-1 and TRBJ1-1; no reliable D call. The germline gives CDR1 SGHRS, CDR2 YFSETQ. With 1 base removed from V and 3 bases from J, the gap between germline ends came to 4 bases. This CDR3 is built from 12 residues. CDR3 sequence reads: CASSLTDTEAFF. CDR3 nucleotides: TGCGCCAGCAGCTTGACTGACACTGAAGCTTTCTTT.

This clonotype was picked up many times. The V gene is TRBV9, the J gene TRBJ1-1, with unresolved D. Germline lookup yields CDR1 SGDLS and CDR2 YYNGEE. This CDR3 region has 13 residues. The V gene lost 0 bases and the J gene lost 4 bases, with 7 bases spanning the gap. The CDR3 bases are TGTGCCAGCAGCGTAGAGCGGTCCACTGAAGCTTTCTTT. Its protein product is CASSVERSTEAFF.

Worth noting for this clonotype: A much bigger clone sits one base away, suggesting this may be a read error. This rearrangement joins TRBV29-1 to TRBJ2-1; D unclear. Trimming took off 3 bases at V and 8 bases at J, with 11 bases between the two ends. Germline loops: CDR1 SQVTM, CDR2 ANQGSEA. The CDR3 consists of 12 residues. The CDR3 region has the DNA TGCAGCGTTGATCGCCCCCTGGATGAGCAGTTCTTC. Its protein product is CSVDRPLDEQFF.

There are many counts of this clonotype. The V gene is TRBV7-8, the J gene TRBJ2-3; 7 bases match TRBD2. Germline-derived CDR1 and CDR2 are SGHVS and FQNEAQ. Unmatched junction bases numbered 4, after V lost 4 bases and J lost 0 bases. CDR3 length equals 15 residues. The CDR3 DNA reads as TGTGCCAGCAGCTACAGCGGGGCGAGCACAGATACGCAGTATTTT. Residues: CASSYSGASTDTQYF.

The chain combines TRBV6-2 or TRBV6-3 with TRBJ2-6, with D possibly TRBD1 on 5 matching bases. The germline CDR1 and CDR2 sequences are MNHEY and SVGEGT. The CDR3 length is 15 residues. Trimming removed 4 bases from V and 2 bases from J, with 9 bases in between. DNA for the CDR3: TGTGCCAGCAGTTGGACACGACCTGGGGCCAACGTCCTGACTTTC. Translated, it gives CASSWTRPGANVLTF.

This clonotype was detected many times. The chain combines TRBV12-3 or TRBV12-4 with TRBJ2-3, with 10 positions matching TRBD2. The CDR3 is 15 amino acids. Trimming at V came to 5 bases and at J to 7 bases, leaving 9 bases not matched to a gene. The CDR3 sequence is CASSASGGATHTQYF. CDR3 nucleotide sequence: TGTGCCAGCAGTGCAAGCGGGGGGGCGACGCATACGCAGTATTTT.

Ten or more counts support this clonotype. This chain connects TRBV6-5 to TRBJ1-6; D perhaps matches TRBD1 (6 bases). The ends were cut back, 4 bases at V and 6 bases at J, with 13 bases in the middle. Looked up from germline, CDR1 is MNHEY and CDR2 is SVGAGI. This CDR3 spans 15 amino acids. CDR3 in DNA: TGTGCCAGCAGTTCAGGACAGCGTTTTAATTCACCCCTCCACTTT. It specifies CASSSGQRFNSPLHF.

This clonotype showed up just a few times. The J gene is TRBJ2-2, the V gene TRBV18; D is perhaps TRBD1 (6 bases). Germline V gene data show CDR1 as KGHSH and CDR2 as LQKENI. The CDR3 is made up of 16 amino acids. Trimming cost V 0 bases and J 4 bases, with 12 bases left between them. CDR3 in amino acids: CASSPPARGGTGELFF. The CDR3 bases are TGTGCCAGCTCACCACCAGCCAGGGGTGGCACCGGGGAGCTGTTTTTT.

This clonotype was picked up a small number of times. The chain combines TRBV5-5 with TRBJ2-7, with 7 bases identical to TRBD1. CDR1 and CDR2 (germline): SGHKS, YYEKEE (reference sequence). The trim removed 4 bases at V and 11 bases at J, leaving 9 bases unmatched. This CDR3 contains 12 residues. CDR3: CASSLCEGAEYF. CDR3 coding DNA: TGTGCCAGCAGCCTATGTGAGGGGGCGGAGTACTTC.

The chain uses TRBV2 and TRBJ1-2, with D tentatively TRBD1 (5 bases). Germline V gives CDR1 SNHLY, CDR2 FYNNEI. With 8 bases removed from V and 7 bases from J, the gap between germline ends came to 8 bases. The CDR3 is made up of 10 amino acids. The CDR3 loop reads CASRGVGYTF. CDR3 DNA: TGTGCCAGCCGGGGGGTTGGCTACACCTTC.

This clonotype was recorded at least ten times. The rearrangement uses TRBV20-1 and TRBJ2-5; 7 positions agree with TRBD1. In germline, CDR1 is DFQATT, CDR2 SNEGSKA (reference sequence). V lost 2 bases to trimming and J lost 5 bases; unmatched junction nucleotides: 8. CDR3 size: 14 residues. CDR3 DNA: TGCAGTGCTAGAACGTTGACAGGGCACGAGACCCAGTACTTC. Protein: CSARTLTGHETQYF.

This clonotype has at least ten counts. The chain carries TRBV28 and TRBJ1-5; possible D gene TRBD1, 5 bases. The germline V gene has CDR1 MDHEN and CDR2 SYDVKM. Trimming cost V 3 bases and J 2 bases, with 14 bases left between them. The CDR3 is made up of 16 amino acids. CDR3 sequence: CASSFQSGWGNQPQHF. CDR3 DNA sequence: TGTGCCAGCAGTTTTCAGTCAGGGTGGGGCAATCAGCCCCAGCATTTT. Based on the CDR3 plus reference TRBV28 and TRBJ1-5, the full variable domain is DVKVTQSSRYLVKRTGEKVFLECVQDMDHENMFWYRQDPGLGLRLIYFSYDVKMKEKGDIPEGYSVSREKKERFSLILESASTNQTSMYLCASSFQSGWGNQPQHFGDGTRLSIL.

There are many counts of this clonotype. The chain couples TRBV3-1 to TRBJ2-1; 9 nucleotides agree with TRBD1. The CDR3 has 17 residues. From germline, CDR1 is LGHDT and CDR2 YNNKEL (reference sequence). V lost 1 base to trimming and J lost 3 bases; unmatched junction nucleotides: 7. The CDR3 DNA reads as TGTGCCAGCAGCCAAGGTTTAGGACAGGGGCGCTACAATGAGCAGTTCTTC. Translation: CASSQGLGQGRYNEQFF.

This clonotype was observed a few times. The chain combines TRBV12-3 or TRBV12-4 with TRBJ1-2; TRBD1 might be the D (6 bases). Trimming removed 4 bases from V and 4 bases from J, with 10 bases in between. This CDR3 is 13 amino acids long. The CDR3 coding sequence is TGTGCCAGCAGTTGTCAGGGGCCCTATGGCTACACCTTC. It codes for CASSCQGPYGYTF.

This rearrangement joins TRBV12-3 or TRBV12-4 to TRBJ1-5; D may be TRBD1 (6 bases). CDR3 length equals 16 residues. Deletions cut 1 base from V and 0 bases from J, with 10 bases between. The CDR3 DNA reads TGTGCCAGCAGTTTAGAGACAGGCAATAGCAATCAGCCCCAGCATTTT. Translating gives CASSLETGNSNQPQHF.

There are many counts of this clonotype. This chain connects TRBV5-1 to TRBJ2-3, with TRBD2 matching 7 bases. Germline values: CDR1 SGHRS, CDR2 YFSETQ. With V trimmed by 4 bases and J by 4 bases, 9 bases remained unmatched. The CDR3 loop spans 15 amino acids. The CDR3 reads CASSPRGGLADTQYF. The CDR3 DNA follows: TGCGCCAGCAGCCCTCGGGGAGGGCTTGCAGATACGCAGTATTTT.

This clonotype came up a few times. The genes are TRBV24-1 and TRBJ2-1; D is perhaps TRBD1 (6 bases). The CDR3 runs 14 residues. Trimming pared 12 bases from V and 3 bases from J, leaving 17 bases between. Germline V CDR1 and CDR2: KGHDR, SFDVKD. CDR3: CAARTADLYNEQFF. In nucleotides, the CDR3 is TGTGCCGCCCGGACAGCGGATCTCTACAATGAGCAGTTCTTC.

This clonotype was seen at least ten times. The chain uses TRBV3-1 and TRBJ2-3, with D unclear. V shed 8 bases and J shed 0 bases, with 9 bases lying between them. CDR3 length equals 13 residues. Germline V gene sequence: CDR1 LGHDT, CDR2 YNNKEL (reference sequence). This CDR3 is CASGVYSTDTQYF. DNA for the CDR3: TGTGCCAGCGGCGTTTATAGCACAGATACGCAGTATTTT.

This clonotype was seen many times. V gene TRBV7-6 combines with J gene TRBJ1-1; 8 bases match TRBD1. The CDR3 runs 16 residues. J was trimmed by 5 bases and V by 1 base; bases with no gene match: 9. CDR1 SGHVS and CDR2 FNYEAQ come from the germline V gene. CDR3 DNA sequence: TGTGCCAGCAGCTTAGGGGGGGGCAGGGGGCCGACTGAAGCTTTCTTT. This translates into CASSLGGGRGPTEAFF. The full variable domain, in which reference TRBV7-6 and TRBJ1-1 provide the parts outside the CDR3, is GAGVSQSPRYKVTKRGQDVALRCDPISGHVSLYWYRQALGQGPEFLTYFNYEAQQDKSGLPNDRFSAERPEGSISTLTIQRTEQRDSAMYRCASSLGGGRGPTEAFFGQGTRLTVV.

Regarding this clonotype: This could be a read error, since a much larger clone is one nucleotide away. The chain links TRBV12-3 or TRBV12-4 to TRBJ2-7, with D uncertain. V was clipped by 5 bases and J by 5 bases, with 13 bases between them. The CDR3 length is 13 residues. The CDR3 protein is CASSPTNGDEQYF. The CDR3 bases are TGTGCCAGCAGTCCGACCAATGGGGACGAGCAGTACTTC.